This T cell receptor beta chain was sequenced during a study of OX40 agonist ivuxolimab in advanced cancers. The overall study: Six ivuxolimab dose levels, 0.01 to 10 mg/kg, were given intravenously every 2 weeks.

Assay used: immunoSEQ multiplex PCR; TCRdb lists only in-frame clones, some missing. The sample shows tens of thousands of clones, 90% of them seen only once. Germline V gives CDR1 SGHNT, CDR2 YENEEA. V was clipped by 4 bases and J by 5 bases, with 12 bases between them. The CDR3 totals 13 residues. Specimen: CD4+ or CD8+ T cells sorted from blood, collected in a trial of the OX40 agonist ivuxolimab. This clonotype was sampled from an adult with an advanced solid tumor such as melanoma, head and neck, liver or kidney cancer. The chain combines TRBV11-3 with TRBJ2-7; the D is unclear. CDR3 sequence: CASSWRGWHEQYF. CDR3 bases: TGTGCCAGCAGCTGGCGAGGATGGCACGAGCAGTACTTC.